A single sample is the source of the 30 T cell receptor beta chains below, sequenced in a study of blood T cells in healthy people across ages. Using a J-beta primer mix together with a sample-barcoded 5' primer, a second PCR was run for about 6 to 12 cycles. TCRdb analysed the 5' RACE reads with MiXCR anew, one entry per CDR3 protein. The data contain some 1.5 million distinct CDR3 sequences, approximately 30% of them singletons. The sample was blood. Receptors were obtained from a woman aged 25 to 39 in good health.

Concerning this clonotype itself: One end of the junction varies from germline; a read error may be responsible. This chain's CDR3 is CASSLRRLAGDTRYF. Written as DNA, the CDR3 is TGTGCCAGCAGTTTACGAAGACTAGCGGGAGATACGCGGTATTTT. This chain connects TRBV6-1 to TRBJ2-3; 12 nucleotides agree with TRBD2. CDR3 length: 15 amino acids. Germline V CDR1 and CDR2: MNHNS, SASEGT.

This clonotype was counted a few times. The chain recombines TRBV5-1 with TRBJ1-2; no reliable D call. Between the trimmed V and J ends, which lost 6 bases and 0 bases, there was a span of 18 bases. This CDR3 spans 16 amino acids. The germline CDR1 and CDR2 sequences are SGHRS and YFSETQ. Here the CDR3 DNA reads TGCGCCAGCAAAGAGGAATCCGGCCTTCCTAACTATGGCTACACCTTC. Translation gives CASKEESGLPNYGYTF.

Concerning this clonotype: At one end the junction does not follow the germline gene, possibly because of a read error. The chain employs TRBV5-1 and TRBJ1-2, with 7 bases matching TRBD1. CDR1 and CDR2 (germline): SGHRS, YFSETQ. This CDR3 is built from 14 residues. CDR3 region: CASSFVGTDYGYTF. The CDR3, as DNA: TGTGCCAGCAGTTTCGTCGGGACAGATTATGGCTACACCTTC.

This chain links TRBV6-6 with TRBJ2-7, with 9 positions matching TRBD1. Germline V gene lookup returns CDR1 MNHNY and CDR2 SVGAGI (reference sequence). CDR3 length equals 14 residues. J gave up 7 bases and V 4 bases, and 8 bases lay outside the gene matches. The CDR3 coding sequence is TGTGCCAGCAGTTTTGACAGGGGGTCACGGGAGCAGTACTTC. Protein: CASSFDRGSREQYF.

This clonotype turned up a few times. This rearrangement joins TRBV6-2 or TRBV6-3 to TRBJ2-3, with 8 bases fitting TRBD2. Germline V CDR1 and CDR2: MNHEY, SVGEGT. The CDR3 runs 17 residues. With 5 bases clipped from V and 5 bases from J, the junction kept 15 bases outside the gene matches. The CDR3: CASSALRGAGDLDTQYF. The CDR3 nucleotides read TGTGCCAGCAGTGCCCTTCGAGGAGCGGGAGATCTAGATACGCAGTATTTT.

This chain joins TRBV6-2 or TRBV6-3 and TRBJ2-5; D gene uncertain. V lost 4 bases and J lost 2, with 23 bases in between. Looked up from germline, CDR1 is MNHEY and CDR2 is SVGEGT. The CDR3 has 18 residues. CDR3 in DNA: TGTGCCAGCAGTTTCGACCTTACGACACCGACGGGTCAAGAGACCCAGTACTTC. Its protein is CASSFDLTTPTGQETQYF.

This clonotype has at least ten counts. The CDR3 sequence is CASSYQGVVAKNIQYF. The CDR3, as DNA: TGTGCCAGCAGCTATCAAGGGGTGGTAGCCAAAAACATTCAGTACTTC. The J gene is TRBJ2-4, the V gene TRBV5-6, with D possibly being TRBD1 (5 bases). The CDR3 sequence is 16 residues long. Germline V gene sequence: CDR1 SGHDT, CDR2 YYEEEE. Trimming cost V 3 bases and J 0 bases, with 13 bases left between them. Full variable domain (missing parts from reference TRBV5-6 and TRBJ2-4): DAGVTQSPTHLIKTRGQQVTLRCSPKSGHDTVSWYQQALGQGPQFIFQYYEEEERQRGNFPDRFSGHQFPNYSSELNVNALLLGDSALYLCASSYQGVVAKNIQYFGAGTRLSVL.

V usage is TRBV3-1 and J usage is TRBJ1-5; 8 bases match TRBD1. Germline lookup yields CDR1 LGHDT and CDR2 YNNKEL (reference sequence). This CDR3 spans 15 amino acids. J gave up 7 bases and V 0 bases, and 5 bases lay outside the gene matches. In DNA, the CDR3 is TGTGCCAGCAGCCAAGATATCACAGGGGGACAGCCCCAGCATTTT. This sequence encodes CASSQDITGGQPQHF.

This clonotype has more than one count but fewer than ten. This chain joins TRBV30 and TRBJ2-7; 7 bases match TRBD1. Germline V gene lookup returns CDR1 GTSNPN and CDR2 SVGIG (reference sequence). Trimming cost V 0 bases and J 4 bases; bases outside gene matches: 3. The CDR3 is made up of 13 amino acids. The CDR3 spells CAWSVSGGYEQYF. The CDR3 DNA is TGTGCCTGGAGTGTATCAGGGGGTTACGAGCAGTACTTC.

V gene TRBV24-1 combines with J gene TRBJ1-1, with D maybe TRBD1 (6 bases). V gave up 12 bases and J gave up 0 bases, with 13 bases separating them. From germline, CDR1 is KGHDR and CDR2 SFDVKD. The CDR3 spans 13 residues. The CDR3 nucleotides read TGTGCCCCGCGGACAGCCATGAACACTGAAGCTTTCTTT. This codes for CAPRTAMNTEAFF.

This clonotype appeared a single time. The chain employs TRBV5-1 and TRBJ1-4; TRBD1 agrees at 7 bases. The CDR3 is made up of 14 amino acids. Trimming at V came to 2 bases and at J to 8 bases, leaving 6 bases not matched to a gene. Germline lookup yields CDR1 SGHRS and CDR2 YFSETQ. The CDR3 nucleotides are TGCGCCAGCAGCTTCAGGGGGGGGCAGGAAAAACTGTTTTTT. Its translation is CASSFRGGQEKLFF.

This clonotype was recorded many times. The genes are TRBV7-9 and TRBJ2-7; 10 bases are a match to TRBD2. V was pared by 5 bases and J by 2 bases, with 9 bases of the junction left unmatched. The germline gives CDR1 SEHNR, CDR2 FQNEAQ (reference sequence). The CDR3 spans 16 residues. The CDR3 nucleotides are TGTGCCAGCAGCCCCCGGACTAGCGGTGCCCCCTACGAGCAGTACTTC. Its translation: CASSPRTSGAPYEQYF.

As to this clonotype: A junction boundary mismatches the germline segment, possibly from a read error. The chain employs TRBV13 and TRBJ2-1, with 7 bases fitting TRBD2. The CDR3 length is 14 residues. The germline gives CDR1 PRHDT, CDR2 FYEKMQ (reference sequence). CDR3 coding DNA: TGTGCCAGCAGCATAGGACTAGTAGGCAATGAGCAGTTCTTC. Amino acid sequence: CASSIGLVGNEQFF.

This rearrangement joins TRBV7-2 to TRBJ2-2; 7 nucleotides line up with TRBD1. V trimming: 1 base; J trimming: 2 bases; junction bases outside the gene matches: 4. The length of the CDR3 is 16 residues. Germline CDR1 and CDR2: SGHTA and FQGNSA. The CDR3 loop reads CASSLGTGYNTGELFF. The CDR3 nucleotides are TGTGCCAGCAGCTTAGGGACAGGCTACAACACCGGGGAGCTGTTTTTT.

This rearrangement joins TRBV11-2 to TRBJ2-3, with D maybe TRBD1 (6 bases). Trimming took 5 bases from V and 5 from J, leaving 20 bases between them. The CDR3 extends over 16 amino acids. Germline-derived CDR1 and CDR2 are SGHAT and FQNNGV. The CDR3 region is CASSHHQGPRGDTQYF. As DNA, the CDR3 is TGTGCCAGCAGCCACCATCAGGGGCCCAGGGGAGATACGCAGTATTTT.

This clonotype was recorded a few times. The V and J genes are TRBV7-9 and TRBJ2-5; 9 nucleotides line up with TRBD1. The ends lost 3 bases at V and 5 bases at J; junction bases unmatched: 7. The CDR3 covers 15 residues. The germline gives CDR1 SEHNR, CDR2 FQNEAQ (reference sequence). CDR3 in amino acids: CASSFADRGLETQYF. CDR3 nucleotide sequence: TGTGCCAGCAGCTTTGCGGACAGGGGTTTGGAGACCCAGTACTTC.

This clonotype was observed a handful of times. This chain links TRBV28 with TRBJ2-1; D is perhaps TRBD1 (5 bases). Between the trimmed V and J ends, which lost 5 bases and 5 bases, there was a span of 19 bases. The CDR3 has 16 residues. The germline CDR1 and CDR2 sequences are MDHEN and SYDVKM. CDR3 in DNA: TGTGCCAGCAGTACTGTGGTGGCAGGGTGGGACAATGAGCAGTTCTTC. Amino acids: CASSTVVAGWDNEQFF.

This rearrangement joins TRBV14 to TRBJ2-4, with D tentatively TRBD1 (6 bases). The CDR3 is 15 amino acids. V was clipped by 4 bases and J by 2 bases, with 12 bases between them. Germline loops: CDR1 SGHDN, CDR2 FVKESK. The CDR3 nucleotides are TGTGCCAGCAGCCGGGGGCTAGATTCCAAAAACATTCAGTACTTC. Amino acid sequence: CASSRGLDSKNIQYF.

This chain connects TRBV18 to TRBJ1-4, with TRBD1 matching 7 bases. Germline trimming cut 5 bases from V and 5 bases from J; bases unmatched to any gene: 8. The CDR3 runs 15 residues. The germline gives CDR1 KGHSH, CDR2 LQKENI. The DNA of the CDR3 is TGTGCCAGCTCATCCGGACAGGCACGCAATGAAAAACTGTTTTTT. It yields the protein CASSSGQARNEKLFF.

The rearrangement links TRBV2 to TRBJ2-3; unclear D gene. Between the trimmed V and J ends, which lost 3 bases and 5 bases, there was a span of 9 bases. The germline V gene has CDR1 SNHLY and CDR2 FYNNEI. CDR3 length equals 13 residues. The DNA of the CDR3 is TGTGCCAGCAGTGACCAAATAAGAGATACGCAGTATTTT. Its translation: CASSDQIRDTQYF.

The chain has TRBV2 and TRBJ2-7; 12 bases match TRBD1. The J call is doubtful: the DNA matches TRBJ2-4 better. CDR1 and CDR2 from the germline V gene are SNHLY and FYNNEI. The CDR3 is 14 residues long. The CDR3 region has the DNA TGTGCCAGCGGCCGGGACAGGGGGCTCGGCATTCAGTACTTC. Encoded protein: CASGRDRGLGIQYF.

The table lists this clonotype with a few counts. A junction end diverges from the germline sequence, so it may reflect a read error. This chain uses TRBV28 with TRBJ1-2; 8 positions match TRBD1. The CDR3 consists of 14 residues. CDR1 MDHEN and CDR2 SYDVKM come from the germline V gene. The CDR3 region is CACWDRWMNCGYTF. CDR3 coding DNA: TGTGCCTGCTGGGACAGGTGGATGAACTGTGGCTACACCTTC.

The gene calls are TRBV6-5 and TRBJ1-1; no firm D call. V lost 7 bases, J lost 4 bases, and 13 bases lay in between. CDR3 length equals 13 residues. Germline V gene data show CDR1 as MNHEY and CDR2 as SVGAGI. In DNA form, the CDR3 reads TGTGCCAGCATTGGCCAGCCGAGCACTGAAGCTTTCTTT. Amino acid sequence: CASIGQPSTEAFF.

This clonotype was recorded many times. V usage is TRBV12-1 and J usage is TRBJ2-5; the table's D gene call, TRBD2, was not cross checked with the DNA. TRBV12-1 is shown as a pseudogene. CDR3 length: 15 amino acids. This CDR3 reads CASSFRTGEQETQYF. Here the CDR3 DNA reads TGTGCCAGCAGCTTTCGCACAGGGGAGCAAGAGACCCAGTACTTC.

In this sample, this clonotype turned up many times. The chain couples TRBV9 to TRBJ1-2, with D possibly being TRBD1 (5 bases). Germline CDR1 and CDR2: SGDLS and YYNGEE. The CDR3 length is 13 residues. Trimming removed 0 bases at V and 4 bases at J, with 7 bases between. CDR3: CASSVGGAYGYTF. CDR3 DNA sequence: TGTGCCAGCAGCGTAGGCGGGGCCTATGGCTACACCTTC.

On this clonotype itself: The conserved closing phenylalanine or tryptophan is absent in this CDR3, likely reflecting a read error. The genes are TRBV13 and TRBJ2-5, with TRBD2 as a possible D gene (5 bases). TRBJ2-7 matches the DNA end more closely, so the J call is doubtful. The CDR3 is 13 amino acids. CDR1 is PRHDT, CDR2 FYEKMQ, per germline (reference sequence). The CDR3 nucleotides read TGTGCCAGCAGCAGCGGCAGACCCTACGAGCAGTACTTA. Protein: CASSSGRPYEQYL.

The V gene is TRBV7-9, the J gene TRBJ1-5; TRBD1 matches 9 bases. Per the germline V gene, CDR1 is SEHNR and CDR2 is FQNEAQ (reference sequence). The ends lost 1 base at V and 7 bases at J; junction bases unmatched: 5. The CDR3 runs to 15 residues. The CDR3 loop is CASSLGTGESQPQHF. The CDR3 nucleotides are TGTGCCAGCAGCTTAGGGACAGGGGAGAGCCAGCCCCAGCATTTT.

This clonotype was recorded many times. V gene TRBV11-2 combines with J gene TRBJ2-7; D is uncertain. V was pared by 6 bases and J by 3 bases, with 9 bases between. Germline CDR1 is SGHAT and CDR2 is FQNNGV. The CDR3 is 12 residues long. In nucleotides, the CDR3 is TGTGCCAGCAGTTGGGTTTTCTACGAGCAGTACTTC. This translates into CASSWVFYEQYF.

V and J are TRBV5-1 and TRBJ1-1, with 7 bases lining up with TRBD1. The CDR3 has 14 amino acids. Germline V lookup: CDR1 SGHRS, CDR2 YFSETQ. The junction had 5 bases not matched to a gene; V was cut back by 4 bases and J by 2 bases. The CDR3 nucleotides read TGCGCCAGCAGCCACCGGGACAGCAACACTGAAGCTTTCTTT. Amino acid sequence: CASSHRDSNTEAFF.

This clonotype was observed at least ten times. This rearrangement joins TRBV7-9 to TRBJ2-5; perhaps TRBD2 as D (5 bases). Between the trimmed V and J ends, which lost 3 bases and 2 bases, there was a span of 13 bases. Germline CDR1 reads SEHNR; CDR2 reads FQNEAQ (reference sequence). The CDR3 covers 15 residues. The CDR3 bases are TGTGCCAGCAGCTTTGAGAATAGGAGGCAAGAGACCCAGTACTTC. It encodes CASSFENRRQETQYF. Full variable domain (rest looked up from reference TRBV7-9 and TRBJ2-5): DTGVSQNPRHKITKRGQNVTFRCDPISEHNRLYWYRQTLGQGPEFLTYFQNEAQLEKSRLLSDRFSAERPKGSFSTLEIQRTEQGDSAMYLCASSFENRRQETQYFGPGTRLLVL.